Given below is one TCR beta chain in context. There are 12 residues in the CDR3. Germline-derived CDR1 and CDR2 are MNHEY and SVGAGI. V lost 2 bases, J lost 5 bases, and 6 bases lay in between. Data came from immunoSEQ multiplex PCR; TCRdb stores just in-frame clones and leaves some out. Among about 430,000 clones listed, roughly 90% were seen once. This sample is part of a study of blood T cell repertoires in COVID-19. This receptor was taken from a woman aged 25 to 39 with acute COVID-19. Sequencing was performed on PBMCs or T cells enriched from blood (not recorded which). This chain links TRBV6-5 with TRBJ2-5, with D uncertain. CDR3 sequence (DNA): TGTGCCAGCAGTTACCTCCCGGAGACCCAGTACTTC. It is translated as CASSYLPETQYF.